This TCR beta chain was captured by sequencing in a study of OX40 agonist ivuxolimab in advanced cancers. Sequenced by immunoSEQ multiplex PCR; TCRdb stores in-frame clones only, minus some. Of around 18,000 clones in the sample, 83% were seen once. The germline gives CDR1 SGHRS, CDR2 YFSETQ. Trimming removed 0 bases at V and 9 bases at J, with 12 bases between. CDR3 size: 13 residues. As for this clone: The target antigen is unknown.

Study-wide results and caveats: At doses 0.1 to 3.0 mg/kg, CD4+ and CD8+ clones expanded. A proportion of nonresponders additionally exhibited low normalized T-cell clonal expansion.

J is TRBJ1-2 and V is TRBV5-1, with D perhaps matching TRBD1 (5 bases). The sample in question was CD4+ or CD8+ T cells sorted from blood, obtained in a trial of the OX40 agonist ivuxolimab. This receptor was identified in an adult with an advanced solid tumor such as melanoma, head and neck, liver or kidney cancer. CDR3 in amino acids: CASSLDGAGSYTF. CDR3 nucleotides: TGCGCCAGCAGCTTGGACGGGGCAGGCAGCTACACCTTC.